This T cell receptor beta chain was documented in a study of CD8 T cells in ankylosing spondylitis. General study points: Earlier studies detected some motif variants in reactive arthritis synovial fluid and blood. Significantly higher representation of disease-linked clones was reported for matched ankylosing spondylitis synovial fluid. A TCR beta motif of about eight highly homologous variants appeared characteristic of ankylosing spondylitis blood.

With regard to this clonotype: Antigen unknown.

Quantitative molecular-barcoded 5'-RACE generated the TCR beta libraries. Each CDR3 protein gets one entry after TCRdb re-called the 5' RACE reads with MiXCR. The table includes fewer than 250,000 distinct CDR3 sequences, about 30% detected once. Germline values: CDR1 MNHEY, CDR2 SMNVEV (reference sequence). The V gene end was trimmed by 6 bases and the J gene end by 4 bases; junction bases not matched to a gene: 9. This CDR3 contains 16 residues. This clonotype was obtained from a male donor with ankylosing spondylitis or in good health (not recorded which). The sequenced sample consisted of blood, either unsorted or a sorted T cell fraction (not recorded which). This chain links TRBV27 with TRBJ2-2, with 9 bases identical to TRBD1. CDR3 coding DNA: TGTGCCAGCAGCTACCTGGGACAGGGAGGCACCGGGGAGCTGTTTTTT. Its protein product is CASSYLGQGGTGELFF.